Each of the 7 T cell receptor beta chains below was sequenced from the same sample in a study of PD-1 blockade in classical Hodgkin lymphoma. Every patient relapsed after autologous stem cell transplantation, and brentuximab vedotin exposure varied. Here immunoSEQ multiplex PCR was the method, and the copy in TCRdb shows in-frame clones only, minus some. The profile shows approximately 51,000 clones, approximately 73% of them singletons. The sample in question was peripheral blood mononuclear cells (PBMCs), obtained before the second cycle of nivolumab. The source is a human donor with classical Hodgkin lymphoma.

The rearrangement joins TRBV19 to TRBJ1-1; the D gene is possibly TRBD1 (5 bases). Deletions cut 11 bases from V and 1 base from J, with 17 bases between. The CDR3 totals 14 residues. Per germline, CDR1 LNHDA and CDR2 SQIVND (reference sequence). CDR3 residues: CAARSGTANTEAFF. CDR3 nucleotides: TGTGCCGCCCGGTCCGGGACGGCGAACACTGAAGCTTTCTTT.

This rearrangement joins TRBV19 to TRBJ1-2, with 11 bases fitting TRBD1. The CDR3 runs 14 residues. The germline CDR1 and CDR2 sequences are LNHDA and SQIVND (reference sequence). With V trimmed by 6 bases and J by 7 bases, 7 bases remained unmatched. The CDR3 here is CASSLDRGLGGYTF. DNA of the CDR3: TGTGCCAGTAGCCTGGACAGGGGGCTCGGTGGCTACACCTTC. Together with reference TRBV19 and TRBJ1-2, the CDR3 gives the full variable domain: DGGITQSPKYLFRKEGQNVTLSCEQNLNHDAMYWYRQDPGQGLRLIYYSQIVNDFQKGDIAEGYSVSREKKESFPLTVTSAQKNPTAFYLCASSLDRGLGGYTFGSGTRLTVV.

The V gene is TRBV9, the J gene TRBJ2-5; 10 bases fit TRBD2. Per germline, CDR1 SGDLS and CDR2 YYNGEE. The CDR3 sequence is 14 residues long. V shed 4 bases, J shed 7 bases, and the junction held 7 bases outside the gene matches. The CDR3 DNA reads as TGTGCCAGCAGCATCAGCGGGAGGGAGGGGACCCAGTACTTC. This translates into CASSISGREGTQYF.

The rearrangement joins TRBV7-2 to TRBJ1-3; D not resolved. The germline V and J ends were trimmed by 2 bases and 4 bases, with 6 bases remaining between them. Germline V gene sequence: CDR1 SGHTA, CDR2 FQGNSA. The CDR3 runs 13 residues. The CDR3 nucleotides are TGTGCCAGCAGCTTACAATACGGAAACACCATATATTTT. This sequence encodes CASSLQYGNTIYF.

The V gene is TRBV7-2, the J gene TRBJ2-1, with 13 bases fitting TRBD2. V gave up 3 bases and J gave up 9 bases; unmatched junction bases: 5. CDR3 length: 15 residues. The V gene's germline CDR1 is SGHTA and CDR2 FQGNSA. Here the CDR3 reads CASSFTSGRGGEQFF. CDR3 in DNA: TGTGCCAGCAGCTTTACTAGCGGGAGGGGAGGTGAGCAGTTCTTC.

The V call is TRBV6-5, the J call TRBJ1-2; D is unresolved. CDR1 is MNHEY, CDR2 SVGAGI, per germline. Trimming removed 5 bases at V and 2 bases at J, with 9 bases between. The CDR3 runs to 13 residues. The CDR3 loop reads CASSESVNYGYTF. The CDR3 DNA sequence: TGTGCCAGCAGTGAATCGGTGAACTATGGCTACACCTTC.

V and J are TRBV7-2 and TRBJ2-1; 7 bases agree with TRBD2. Germline values: CDR1 SGHTA, CDR2 FQGNSA. The CDR3 is 16 amino acids. V dropped 5 bases and J dropped 3; count of bases not matched to a gene: 10. The CDR3 nucleotides read TGTGCCAGCAGCCCCAAAACTAGCGCCCGCTACAATGAGCAGTTCTTC. The encoded protein is CASSPKTSARYNEQFF.